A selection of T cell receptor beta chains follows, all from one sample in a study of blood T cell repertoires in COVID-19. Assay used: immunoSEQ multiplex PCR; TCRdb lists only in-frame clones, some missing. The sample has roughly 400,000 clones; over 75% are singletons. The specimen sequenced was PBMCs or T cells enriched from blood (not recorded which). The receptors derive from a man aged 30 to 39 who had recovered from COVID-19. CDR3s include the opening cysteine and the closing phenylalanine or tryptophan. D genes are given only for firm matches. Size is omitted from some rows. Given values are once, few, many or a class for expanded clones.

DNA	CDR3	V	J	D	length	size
TGTGCCAGCTCACCGGCGACAGGGTTCGCCTACGAGCAGTACTTC	CASSPATGFAYEQYF	TRBV18	TRBJ2-7	TRBD1	15	NA
TGTGCCAGCAGTTTACCACAGGGGGCGCTGGAGACCCAGTACTTC	CASSLPQGALETQYF	TRBV28	TRBJ2-5	TRBD1	15	once
TGTGCCTGGAGTGTACTGGGGGGGGGAGAGACCCAGTACTTC	CAWSVLGGGETQYF	TRBV30	TRBJ2-5	TRBD2	14	NA
TGTGCCATCAAGCCCAGTGACAGGGCCAACGAGCAGTACTTC	CAIKPSDRANEQYF	TRBV10-3	TRBJ2-7	TRBD1	14	NA
TGTGCCAGCAGTCTTGGGACAGGGAGCCTCCACTTT	CASSLGTGSLHF	TRBV12-3/TRBV12-4	TRBJ1-6	TRBD1	12	NA
TGTGCCAGCAGTTTCTTCGGGGAAAGTCAGCCCCAGCATTTT	CASSFFGESQPQHF	TRBV28	TRBJ1-5	NA	14	NA
TGTGCCAGCAGCATCGGACTGGTGGAGACCCAGTACTTC	CASSIGLVETQYF	TRBV3-1/TRBV3-2	TRBJ2-5	NA	13	once
TGTGCCAGCTCCCCGTACTACAATGAGCAGTTCTTC	CASSPYYNEQFF	TRBV2	TRBJ2-1	NA	12	NA
TGCGCCAGCAGCCAAGTGGCGGGACAGGGATCCACTGAAGCTTTCTTT	CASSQVAGQGSTEAFF	TRBV4-1	TRBJ1-1	TRBD1	16	NA
TGTGCCAGCAGCCAGGGGGCGAACGCTTTCTTT	CASSQGANAFF	TRBV3-1/TRBV3-2	TRBJ1-1	NA	11	NA
TGTGCCAGCAGCCAAGTAACAGATACGCAGTATTTT	CASSQVTDTQYF	TRBV3-1/TRBV3-2	TRBJ2-3	NA	12	NA
TGTGCCAGCTCACCAGGACAGGGAGGAAACACCATATATTTT	CASSPGQGGNTIYF	TRBV18	TRBJ1-3	TRBD1	14	NA
TGTGCCAGCAGCCCCCAGGCAGCTACCTACGAGCAGTACTTC	CASSPQAATYEQYF	TRBV7-9	TRBJ2-7	NA	14	NA
TGCAGTGCTAGTGGCGGGAGCAATAATGAGCAGTTCTTC	CSASGGSNNEQFF	TRBV20-1	TRBJ2-1	TRBD2	13	NA
TGTGCCAGCAGCCAGCCAGGGGAAAACGAGCAGTACTTC	CASSQPGENEQYF	TRBV5-4	TRBJ2-7	NA	13	NA
TGTGCCAGCAGCCCGGGACTAGGGGCGGGCACAGATACGCAGTATTTT	CASSPGLGAGTDTQYF	TRBV7-3	TRBJ2-3	TRBD2	16	few
TGTGCCCTAAGGGAGGGAGGTGACTATGGCTACACCTTC	CALREGGDYGYTF	TRBV19	TRBJ1-2	NA	13	NA
TGTGCCATCAGTAATAGCGGGAGGGCCACAGATACGCAGTATTTT	CAISNSGRATDTQYF	TRBV10-3	TRBJ2-3	TRBD2	15	NA
TGTGCCAGCAGCCAGGAAGCGAGCGAGACCTACAATGAGCAGTTCTTC	CASSQEASETYNEQFF	TRBV3-1/TRBV3-2	TRBJ2-1	NA	16	once
TGTGCCAGCAGGCGACTAGCGGGAGGTTTGCACGAGCAGTACTTC	CASRRLAGGLHEQYF	TRBV28	TRBJ2-7	TRBD2	15	NA
TGTGCCAGCAGCCCGGGACTAGGGAACTACAATGAGCAGTTCTTC	CASSPGLGNYNEQFF	TRBV7-9	TRBJ2-1	TRBD2	15	NA
TGTGCCAGCAGCTCCACCCCCGAGCCCTACAATGAGCAGTTCTTC	CASSSTPEPYNEQFF	TRBV7-2	TRBJ2-1	NA	15	NA
TGTGCCAGCAGCGCCCCCATGTCGAGCGGGAGGGCCCTTCCCCGCGATGAGCAGTTCTTC	CASSAPMSSGRALPRDEQFF	TRBV6-4	TRBJ2-1	TRBD2	20	NA
TGTGCCAGCTCACCATACGCTAGTGAGAGCCCTTCCTACGAGCAGTACTTC	CASSPYASESPSYEQYF	TRBV18	TRBJ2-7	NA	17	NA
TGTGCCAGCAGCAAAGCGCTAGGTTTGTCCTCCTACGAGCAGTACTTC	CASSKALGLSSYEQYF	TRBV21-1	TRBJ2-7	NA	16	once
TGTGCCAGCAGCCCCTCATCCCCGCCTAATACAGATACGCAGTATTTT	CASSPSSPPNTDTQYF	TRBV7-6	TRBJ2-3	NA	16	NA
TGTGCCAGTAAAAAAACAAGGGGGTTCCAAGAGACCCAGTACTTC	CASKKTRGFQETQYF	TRBV19	TRBJ2-5	NA	15	NA
TGTGCCAGCAGTACTAGCGGAGGATCCTACGAGCAGTACTTC	CASSTSGGSYEQYF	TRBV6-6	TRBJ2-7	TRBD2	14	NA
TGCGCCAGCAGTGAGTCGGGGCGCTCCTATAATTCACCCCTCCACTTT	CASSESGRSYNSPLHF	TRBV10-2	TRBJ1-6	NA	16	NA
TGTGCCAGCTCCCTCGGACAGGGGGTGTTTCGGACTGAAGCTTTCTTT	CASSLGQGVFRTEAFF	TRBV18	TRBJ1-1	TRBD1	16	few
TGCGCCAGCAGCCTCGCTACTAGCACAGATACGCAGTATTTT	CASSLATSTDTQYF	TRBV5-1	TRBJ2-3	NA	14	NA
TGTGCCAGTACTAGCGGCACAGATACGCAGTATTTT	CASTSGTDTQYF	TRBV9	TRBJ2-3	TRBD2	12	NA
TGTGCCAGTAGTATCGGCAGCGCAGATACGCAGTATTTT	CASSIGSADTQYF	TRBV19	TRBJ2-3	NA	13	many
TGCGCCAGCACGCGACAGGGGATGTTTGAAAAACTGTTTTTT	CASTRQGMFEKLFF	TRBV5-1	TRBJ1-4	TRBD1	14	NA
TGTGCCAGCAGCGTTACAGGGGGCTCCTTGTACACTGAAGCTTTCTTT	CASSVTGGSLYTEAFF	TRBV5-5	TRBJ1-1	TRBD1	16	NA
TGTGCCAGTAGTTTTCAGGGGGCACCCAGTGGCTACACCTTC	CASSFQGAPSGYTF	TRBV19	TRBJ1-2	TRBD1	14	NA
TGTGCCAGCAGCTGGGACAGAGGCACTGAAGCTTTCTTT	CASSWDRGTEAFF	TRBV27	TRBJ1-1	TRBD1	13	NA
TGTGCCAGCAGTTATAAAGAGGGAGGTAATGAAAAACTGTTTTTT	CASSYKEGGNEKLFF	TRBV28	TRBJ1-4	NA	15	few
TGCGCCAGCAGCTTGGGAAACAGAGCGGGGAACACTGAAGCTTTCTTT	CASSLGNRAGNTEAFF	TRBV5-1	TRBJ1-1	NA	16	NA
TGTGCCAGCAGCCAAGAGGGCCTAGCGGGAGGGCCTTACGAGCAGTACTTC	CASSQEGLAGGPYEQYF	TRBV4-2	TRBJ2-7	TRBD2	17	NA
TGCGCCAGCAGCATGGGGGGCGGGAGTTCGACCGGGGAGCTGTTTTTT	CASSMGGGSSTGELFF	TRBV5-1	TRBJ2-2	NA	16	NA
TGCGCCAGCAGCCAAAAGGGACTAGCGGGAGGGAAGAGCAATGAGCAGTTCTTC	CASSQKGLAGGKSNEQFF	TRBV4-1	TRBJ2-1	TRBD2	18	NA
TGTGCCAGTAGGCCCTCCCTAGCGGCGAACAATGAGCAGTTCTTC	CASRPSLAANNEQFF	TRBV19	TRBJ2-1	TRBD2	15	NA
TGTGCCAGCAACCCGGCCGGGACAGGCTCCTACGAGCAGTACTTC	CASNPAGTGSYEQYF	TRBV27	TRBJ2-7	TRBD1	15	NA
TGTGCCACCAGTGACAGGGACAGACCGATTTACAATGAGCAGTTCTTC	CATSDRDRPIYNEQFF	TRBV24-1	TRBJ2-1	TRBD1	16	NA
TGTGCCAGCAGTGAGGGACGGGGGATTAATGAAAAACTGTTTTTT	CASSEGRGINEKLFF	TRBV2	TRBJ1-4	NA	15	NA
TGTGCCAGCAGCCAGGGTTTTAGCGGGAACTACGAGCAGTACTTC	CASSQGFSGNYEQYF	TRBV3-1/TRBV3-2	TRBJ2-7	TRBD2	15	NA